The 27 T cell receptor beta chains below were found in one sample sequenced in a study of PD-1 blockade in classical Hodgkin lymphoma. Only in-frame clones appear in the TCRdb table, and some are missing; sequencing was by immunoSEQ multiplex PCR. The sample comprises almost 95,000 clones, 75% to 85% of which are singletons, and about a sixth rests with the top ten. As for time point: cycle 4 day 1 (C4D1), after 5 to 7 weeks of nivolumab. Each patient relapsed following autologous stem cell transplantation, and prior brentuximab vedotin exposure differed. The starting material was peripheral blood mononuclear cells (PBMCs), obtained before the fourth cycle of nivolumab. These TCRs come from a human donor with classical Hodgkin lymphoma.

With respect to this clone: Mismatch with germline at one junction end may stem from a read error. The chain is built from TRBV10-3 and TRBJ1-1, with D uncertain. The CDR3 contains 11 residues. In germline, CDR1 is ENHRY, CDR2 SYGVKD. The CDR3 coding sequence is TGTGCCATCAGTGAGTCGTGGCTTTCGATCTTT. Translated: CAISESWLSIF.

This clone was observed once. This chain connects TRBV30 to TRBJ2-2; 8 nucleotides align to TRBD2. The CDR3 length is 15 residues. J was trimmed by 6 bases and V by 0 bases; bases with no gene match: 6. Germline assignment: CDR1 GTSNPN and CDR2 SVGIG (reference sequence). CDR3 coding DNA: TGTGCCTGGAGTGTTAGCGGGATGAGGGCCGGGGAGCTGTTTTTT. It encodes CAWSVSGMRAGELFF.

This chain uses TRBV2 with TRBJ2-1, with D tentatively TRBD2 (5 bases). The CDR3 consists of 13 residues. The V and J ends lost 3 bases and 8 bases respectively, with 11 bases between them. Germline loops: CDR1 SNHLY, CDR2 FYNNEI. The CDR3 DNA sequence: TGTGCCAGCAGTGAGATTACCGGGGATGAGCAGTTCTTC. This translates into CASSEITGDEQFF.

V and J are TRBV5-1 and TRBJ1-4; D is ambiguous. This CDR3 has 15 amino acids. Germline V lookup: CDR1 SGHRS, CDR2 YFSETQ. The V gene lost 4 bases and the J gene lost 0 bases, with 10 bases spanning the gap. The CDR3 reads CASSPDTATNEKLFF. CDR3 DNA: TGCGCCAGCAGCCCCGACACAGCAACTAATGAAAAACTGTTTTTT.

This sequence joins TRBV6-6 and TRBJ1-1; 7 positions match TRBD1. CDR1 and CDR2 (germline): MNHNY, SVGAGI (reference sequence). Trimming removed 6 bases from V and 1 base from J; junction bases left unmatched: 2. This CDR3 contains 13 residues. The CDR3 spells CASRRQGNTEAFF. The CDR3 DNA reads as TGTGCCAGCAGACGACAGGGGAACACTGAAGCTTTCTTT.

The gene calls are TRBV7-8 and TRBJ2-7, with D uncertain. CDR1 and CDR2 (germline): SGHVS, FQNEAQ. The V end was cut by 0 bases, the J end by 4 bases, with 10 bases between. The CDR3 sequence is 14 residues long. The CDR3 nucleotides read TGTGCCAGCAGCTTAGCCTTCCAGCTATACGAGCAGTACTTC. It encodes CASSLAFQLYEQYF.

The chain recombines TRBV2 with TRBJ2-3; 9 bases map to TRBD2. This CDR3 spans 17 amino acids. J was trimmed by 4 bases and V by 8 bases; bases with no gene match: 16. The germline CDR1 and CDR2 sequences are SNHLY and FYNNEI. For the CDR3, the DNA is TGTGCCAGCGTACGGGGAGGGCTAGCGGGACGCTCAGATACGCAGTATTTT. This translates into CASVRGGLAGRSDTQYF.

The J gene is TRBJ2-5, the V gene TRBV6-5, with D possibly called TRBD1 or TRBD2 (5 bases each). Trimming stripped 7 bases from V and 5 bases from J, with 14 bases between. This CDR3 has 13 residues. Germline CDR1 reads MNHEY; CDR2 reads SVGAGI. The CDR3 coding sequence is TGTGCCAGCACCTCCCGGGGCGGGGAGACCCAGTACTTC. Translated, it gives CASTSRGGETQYF.

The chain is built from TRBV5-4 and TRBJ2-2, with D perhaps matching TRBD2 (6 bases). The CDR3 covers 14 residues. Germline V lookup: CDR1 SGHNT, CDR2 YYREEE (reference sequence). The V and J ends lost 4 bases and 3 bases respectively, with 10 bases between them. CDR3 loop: CASSPGGDTGELFF. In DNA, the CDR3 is TGTGCCAGCAGCCCCGGCGGGGACACCGGGGAGCTGTTTTTT. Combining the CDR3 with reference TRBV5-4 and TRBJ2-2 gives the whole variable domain ETGVTQSPTHLIKTRGQQVTLRCSSQSGHNTVSWYQQALGQGPQFIFQYYREEENGRGNFPPRFSGLQFPNYSSELNVNALELDDSALYLCASSPGGDTGELFFGEGSRLTVL.

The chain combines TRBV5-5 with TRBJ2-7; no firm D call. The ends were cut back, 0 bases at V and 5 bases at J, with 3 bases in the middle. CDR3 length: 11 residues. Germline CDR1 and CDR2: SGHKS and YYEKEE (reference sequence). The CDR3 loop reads CASSLDHEQYF. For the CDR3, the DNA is TGTGCCAGCAGCTTGGATCACGAGCAGTACTTC.

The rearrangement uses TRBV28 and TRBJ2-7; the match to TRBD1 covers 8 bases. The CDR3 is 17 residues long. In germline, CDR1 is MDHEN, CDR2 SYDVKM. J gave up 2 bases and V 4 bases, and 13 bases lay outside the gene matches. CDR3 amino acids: CASSSLTGASQPYEQYF. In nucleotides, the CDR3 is TGTGCCAGCAGTTCACTGACAGGGGCCTCTCAGCCCTACGAGCAGTACTTC.

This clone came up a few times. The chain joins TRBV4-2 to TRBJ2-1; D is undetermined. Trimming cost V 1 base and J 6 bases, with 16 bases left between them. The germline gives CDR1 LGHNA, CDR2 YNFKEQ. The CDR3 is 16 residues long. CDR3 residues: CASSQAVSWQSNEQFF. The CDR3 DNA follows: TGTGCCAGCAGCCAAGCAGTGAGTTGGCAAAGCAATGAGCAGTTCTTC.

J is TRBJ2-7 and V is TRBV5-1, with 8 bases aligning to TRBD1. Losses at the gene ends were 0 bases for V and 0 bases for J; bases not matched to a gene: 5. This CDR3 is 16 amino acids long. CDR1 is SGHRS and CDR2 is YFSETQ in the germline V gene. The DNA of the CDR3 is TGCGCCAGCAGCTTGGGACAGGGGTCGAGCTCCTACGAGCAGTACTTC. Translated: CASSLGQGSSSYEQYF.

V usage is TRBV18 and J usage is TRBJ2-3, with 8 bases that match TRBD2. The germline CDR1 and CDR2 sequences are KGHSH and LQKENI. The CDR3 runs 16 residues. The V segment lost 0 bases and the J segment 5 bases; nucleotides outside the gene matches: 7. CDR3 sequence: CASSPPQREWVDTQYF. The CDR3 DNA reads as TGTGCCAGCTCACCACCCCAGCGGGAGTGGGTAGATACGCAGTATTTT. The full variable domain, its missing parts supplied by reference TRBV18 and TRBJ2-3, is NAGVMQNPRHLVRRRGQEARLRCSPMKGHSHVYWYRQLPEEGLKFMVYLQKENIIDESGMPKERFSAEFPKEGPSILRIQQVVRGDSAAYFCASSPPQREWVDTQYFGPGTRLTVL.

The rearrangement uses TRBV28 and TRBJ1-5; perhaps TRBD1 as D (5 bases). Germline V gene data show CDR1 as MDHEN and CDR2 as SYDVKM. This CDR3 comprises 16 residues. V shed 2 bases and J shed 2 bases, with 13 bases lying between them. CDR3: CASSLRQGHRNQPQHF. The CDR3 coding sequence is TGTGCCAGCAGTTTACGGCAGGGCCACCGCAATCAGCCCCAGCATTTT.

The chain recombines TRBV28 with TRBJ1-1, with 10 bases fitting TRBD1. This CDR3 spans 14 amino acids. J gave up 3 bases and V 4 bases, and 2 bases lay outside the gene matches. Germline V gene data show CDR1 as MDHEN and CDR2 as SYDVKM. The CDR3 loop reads CASSSGQGYTEAFF. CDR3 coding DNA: TGTGCCAGCAGTTCGGGACAGGGGTACACTGAAGCTTTCTTT.

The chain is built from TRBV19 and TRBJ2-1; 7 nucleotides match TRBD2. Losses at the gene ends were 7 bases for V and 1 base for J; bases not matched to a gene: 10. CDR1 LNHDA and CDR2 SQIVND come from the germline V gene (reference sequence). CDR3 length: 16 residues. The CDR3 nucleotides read TGTGCCAGTAATTGGTTTGCGGGAGCTTCCTACAATGAGCAGTTCTTC. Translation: CASNWFAGASYNEQFF.

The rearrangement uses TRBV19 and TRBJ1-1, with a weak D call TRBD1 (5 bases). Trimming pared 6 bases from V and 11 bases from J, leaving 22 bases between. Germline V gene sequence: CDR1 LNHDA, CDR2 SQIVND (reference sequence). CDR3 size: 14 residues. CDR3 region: CASSGLVRDSWAFF. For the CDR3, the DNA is TGTGCCAGTAGCGGGTTGGTCAGGGACTCGTGGGCTTTCTTT.

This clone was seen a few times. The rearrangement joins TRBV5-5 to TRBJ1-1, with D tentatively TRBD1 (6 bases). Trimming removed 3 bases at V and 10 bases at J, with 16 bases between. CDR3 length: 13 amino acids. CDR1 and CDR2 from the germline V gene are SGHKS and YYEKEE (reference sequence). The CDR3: CASSWGDTVGAFF. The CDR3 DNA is TGTGCCAGCAGCTGGGGGGACACAGTGGGAGCTTTCTTT.

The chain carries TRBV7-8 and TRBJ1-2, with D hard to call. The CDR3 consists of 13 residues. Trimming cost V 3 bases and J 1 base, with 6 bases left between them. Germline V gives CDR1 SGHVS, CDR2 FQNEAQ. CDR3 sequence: CASSFTINYGYTF. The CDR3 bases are TGTGCCAGCAGCTTTACAATTAACTATGGCTACACCTTC.

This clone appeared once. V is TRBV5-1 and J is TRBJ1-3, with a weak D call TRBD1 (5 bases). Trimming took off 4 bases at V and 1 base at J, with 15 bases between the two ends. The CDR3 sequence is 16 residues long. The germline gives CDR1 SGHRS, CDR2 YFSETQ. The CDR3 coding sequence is TGCGCCAGCAGCCTCGTGTCAGGGTTTTCTGGAAACACCATATATTTT. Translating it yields CASSLVSGFSGNTIYF.

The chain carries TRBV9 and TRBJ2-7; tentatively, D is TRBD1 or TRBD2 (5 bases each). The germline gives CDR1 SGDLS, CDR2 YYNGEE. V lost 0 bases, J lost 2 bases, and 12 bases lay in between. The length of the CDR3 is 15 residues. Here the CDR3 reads CASSVDEGRAYEQYF. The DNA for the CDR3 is TGTGCCAGCAGCGTAGATGAGGGGAGAGCCTACGAGCAGTACTTC.

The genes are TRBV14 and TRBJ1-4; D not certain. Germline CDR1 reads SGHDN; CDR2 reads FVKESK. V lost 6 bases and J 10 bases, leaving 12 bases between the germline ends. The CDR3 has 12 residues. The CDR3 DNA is TGTGCCAGCAGTGATGGGCCGCGAAAACTGTTTTTT. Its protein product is CASSDGPRKLFF.

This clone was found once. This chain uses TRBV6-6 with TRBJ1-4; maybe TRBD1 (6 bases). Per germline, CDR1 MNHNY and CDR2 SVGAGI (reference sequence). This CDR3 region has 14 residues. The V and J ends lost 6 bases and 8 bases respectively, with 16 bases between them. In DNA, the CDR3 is TGTGCCAGCAGCCCCAGACAGGTTGCCGAAAAACTGTTTTTT. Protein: CASSPRQVAEKLFF.

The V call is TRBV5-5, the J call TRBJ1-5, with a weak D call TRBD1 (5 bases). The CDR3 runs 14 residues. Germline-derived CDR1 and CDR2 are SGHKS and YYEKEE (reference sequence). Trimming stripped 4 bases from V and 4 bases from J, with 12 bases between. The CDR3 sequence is CASSPWDGNQPQHF. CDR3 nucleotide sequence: TGTGCCAGCAGCCCCTGGGACGGAAATCAGCCCCAGCATTTT.

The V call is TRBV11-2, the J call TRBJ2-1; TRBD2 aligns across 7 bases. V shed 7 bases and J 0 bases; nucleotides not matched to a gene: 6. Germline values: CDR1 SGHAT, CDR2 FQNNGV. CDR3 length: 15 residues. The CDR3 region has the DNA TGTGCCAGCACGAGCGGGGCGAGCTCCTACAATGAGCAGTTCTTC. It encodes CASTSGASSYNEQFF.

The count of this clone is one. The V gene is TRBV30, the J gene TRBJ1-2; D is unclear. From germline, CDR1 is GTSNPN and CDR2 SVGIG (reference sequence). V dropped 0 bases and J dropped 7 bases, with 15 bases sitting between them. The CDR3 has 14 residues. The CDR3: CAWSVRAGRGGYTF. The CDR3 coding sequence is TGTGCCTGGAGTGTACGGGCAGGAAGAGGTGGCTACACCTTC.